The 21 T cell receptor beta chains below were found in one sample sequenced in a study of shared clonotypes between healthy human individuals. Selected positively for CCR7 and CD45RO-negative, naive CD8 cells excluded terminally differentiated effector memory CD45RA+ cells. Sequenced by immunoSEQ multiplex PCR; TCRdb stores in-frame clones only, minus some. The sample shows 1.5 million to 2.5 million clones, roughly 94% of them seen only once. The sequenced material came from naive CD8+ T cells sorted from blood. Receptor source: a man younger than 35 in good health.

V usage is TRBV5-4 and J usage is TRBJ2-7; possibly TRBD1 or TRBD2 for D (5 bases each). The CDR3 is made up of 14 amino acids. V shed 0 bases and J shed 3 bases, with 10 bases lying between them. CDR1 is SGHNT and CDR2 is YYREEE in the germline V gene (reference sequence). The CDR3 nucleotides read TGTGCCAGCAGCTTGGGGGGACGGTTCTACGAGCAGTACTTC. It is translated as CASSLGGRFYEQYF.

This clone was observed a single time. The J gene is TRBJ2-1, the V gene TRBV9, with 11 bases matching TRBD2. The CDR3 covers 15 residues. Losses at the gene ends were 3 bases for V and 6 bases for J; bases not matched to a gene: 5. Germline values: CDR1 SGDLS, CDR2 YYNGEE. CDR3 protein: CASSALAGGGNEQFF. CDR3 sequence (DNA): TGTGCCAGCAGCGCCCTAGCGGGAGGTGGCAATGAGCAGTTCTTC.

The rearrangement joins TRBV7-9 to TRBJ2-7; possible D gene TRBD1, 6 bases. CDR3 length: 16 residues. Germline V CDR1 and CDR2: SEHNR, FQNEAQ (reference sequence). The V end lost 1 base, the J end lost 0 bases, and 13 bases lay between the germline ends. CDR3: CASSLGPEGGSYEQYF. The CDR3 DNA is TGTGCCAGCAGCTTAGGACCCGAAGGGGGCTCCTACGAGCAGTACTTC. Variable domain in full (rest from reference TRBV7-9 and TRBJ2-7): DTGVSQNPRHKITKRGQNVTFRCDPISEHNRLYWYRQTLGQGPEFLTYFQNEAQLEKSRLLSDRFSAERPKGSFSTLEIQRTEQGDSAMYLCASSLGPEGGSYEQYFGPGTRLTVT.

V gene TRBV7-3 combines with J gene TRBJ2-7; D may be TRBD1 (6 bases). The CDR3 is 15 residues long. CDR1 is SGHTA, CDR2 FQGTGA, per germline. Trimming took 5 bases from V and 4 from J, leaving 18 bases between them. The CDR3 nucleotides read TGTGCCAGCAGCCCCCATTGGGGGCCCCAGTACGAGCAGTACTTC. Amino acids: CASSPHWGPQYEQYF.

This clone was seen a single time. This specimen includes other DNA sequences encoding the same CDR3. V and J are TRBV13 and TRBJ2-1, with TRBD2 matching 9 bases. V shed 0 bases, J shed 4 bases, and the junction held 1 base outside the gene matches. The CDR3 covers 15 residues. CDR1 is PRHDT and CDR2 is FYEKMQ in the germline V gene (reference sequence). The CDR3 DNA follows: TGTGCCAGCAGCTTAGGGCTAGCGGGATACAATGAGCAGTTCTTC. The encoded protein is CASSLGLAGYNEQFF.

The chain employs TRBV6-1 and TRBJ1-5, with D possibly matching TRBD1 (5 bases). CDR1 is MNHNS and CDR2 is SASEGT in the germline V gene. V gave up 6 bases and J gave up 0 bases, with 12 bases separating them. This CDR3 spans 15 amino acids. CDR3 protein: CASRKQASSNQPQHF. The CDR3 bases are TGTGCCAGCAGAAAACAGGCGTCTAGCAATCAGCCCCAGCATTTT.

In its sample, this clone was seen once. The sample has other DNA sequences that encode this CDR3 too. The chain is built from TRBV9 and TRBJ2-1; TRBD1 matches 10 bases. Germline CDR1 SGDLS, CDR2 YYNGEE. This CDR3 contains 14 residues. V lost 3 bases, J lost 8 bases, and 5 bases stayed unmatched. The CDR3 region has the DNA TGTGCCAGCAGCGGGGGACAGGGGCGGGATGAGCAGTTCTTC. This translates into CASSGGQGRDEQFF.

On this clone: Other DNA variants within this sample encode the same CDR3. The chain has TRBV27 and TRBJ2-7; TRBD1 or TRBD2 may be the D gene (5 bases each). Germline V lookup: CDR1 MNHEY, CDR2 SMNVEV (reference sequence). Trimming took 2 bases from V and 2 from J, leaving 7 bases between them. The CDR3 length is 13 residues. The CDR3 DNA follows: TGTGCCAGCAGTTTAAGGGGAGCCTACGAGCAGTACTTC. This codes for CASSLRGAYEQYF.

This chain's CDR3 is CASSRLGPQANTGELFF. Written as DNA, the CDR3 is TGTGCCAGCAGCCGCCTAGGTCCCCAAGCGAACACCGGGGAGCTGTTTTTT. The chain joins TRBV21-1 to TRBJ2-2; TRBD2, the table's D call, was not compared with the DNA. TRBV21-1 is described as a pseudogene. This CDR3 spans 17 amino acids.

This clone came up once. The chain recombines TRBV11-1 with TRBJ2-1; no definite D call. Between the trimmed V and J ends, which lost 1 base and 4 bases, there was a span of 11 bases. The CDR3 sequence is 15 residues long. Germline V gene lookup returns CDR1 SGHAT and CDR2 FQDESV (reference sequence). CDR3 loop: CASSLGASVYNEQFF. The CDR3, as DNA: TGTGCCAGCAGCTTAGGCGCCAGTGTATACAATGAGCAGTTCTTC. The full variable domain, rest sourced from reference TRBV11-1 and TRBJ2-1, is EAEVAQSPRYKITEKSQAVAFWCDPISGHATLYWYRQILGQGPELLVQFQDESVVDDSQLPKDRFSAERLKGVDSTLKIQPAELGDSAMYLCASSLGASVYNEQFFGPGTRLTVL.

The chain combines TRBV7-3 with TRBJ1-2; D gene uncertain. The CDR3 contains 12 residues. Trimming shortened V by 5 bases and J by 4 bases, and 8 bases separated the two germline ends. Germline V gene lookup returns CDR1 SGHTA and CDR2 FQGTGA. The CDR3 sequence: CASSLIAYGYTF. The CDR3 nucleotides read TGTGCCAGCAGCCTTATAGCCTATGGCTACACCTTC.

The genes are TRBV7-9 and TRBJ1-1; D not resolved. CDR3 length equals 15 residues. The germline V gene has CDR1 SEHNR and CDR2 FQNEAQ (reference sequence). Trimming took 5 bases from V and 0 from J, leaving 13 bases between them. CDR3 region: CASSPHSLLNTEAFF. The CDR3 coding sequence is TGTGCCAGCAGCCCTCACAGCTTGTTGAACACTGAAGCTTTCTTT.

Details on this clone: Other nucleotide sequences from this sample produce the same CDR3. V and J are TRBV5-1 and TRBJ2-1, with TRBD1 identical over 7 bases. Germline lookup yields CDR1 SGHRS and CDR2 YFSETQ. Trimming removed 5 bases from V and 3 bases from J; junction bases left unmatched: 8. The CDR3 extends over 15 amino acids. CDR3 protein: CASSRRGGDYNEQFF. The CDR3 region has the DNA TGCGCCAGCAGTAGGCGAGGGGGCGACTACAATGAGCAGTTCTTC.

The chain combines TRBV27 with TRBJ2-2; D ambiguous. This CDR3 contains 17 residues. The germline V and J ends were trimmed by 0 bases and 0 bases, with 11 bases remaining between them. Germline CDR1 is MNHEY and CDR2 is SMNVEV (reference sequence). The chain's CDR3 is CASSLSNFRANTGELFF. DNA of the CDR3: TGTGCCAGCAGTTTATCTAATTTCCGGGCGAACACCGGGGAGCTGTTTTTT.

The chain uses TRBV13 and TRBJ1-5; 7 nucleotides match TRBD1. The germline gives CDR1 PRHDT, CDR2 FYEKMQ (reference sequence). V was clipped by 0 bases and J by 3 bases; unmatched bases: 5. The CDR3 contains 16 residues. The CDR3 nucleotides read TGTGCCAGCAGCTTAGGTCCGGGACAGCACAATCAGCCCCAGCATTTT. Translating gives CASSLGPGQHNQPQHF. The full variable domain, rest sourced from reference TRBV13 and TRBJ1-5, is AAGVIQSPRHLIKEKRETATLKCYPIPRHDTVYWYQQGPGQDPQFLISFYEKMQSDKGSIPDRFSAQQFSDYHSELNMSSLELGDSALYFCASSLGPGQHNQPQHFGDGTRLSIL.

The chain has TRBV7-6 and TRBJ1-1; TRBD1 matches 9 bases. Germline-derived CDR1 and CDR2 are SGHVS and FNYEAQ. The CDR3 runs to 16 residues. The J segment lost 4 bases and the V segment lost 6 bases, leaving 12 bases of the junction unmatched. The CDR3, as DNA: TGTGCCAGCAGGCGTACAGGGGGCCCGGGCGTCACTGAAGCTTTCTTT. It encodes CASRRTGGPGVTEAFF.

The chain is built from TRBV27 and TRBJ2-3; D call uncertain. Germline assignment: CDR1 MNHEY and CDR2 SMNVEV (reference sequence). This CDR3 region has 13 residues. V dropped 2 bases and J dropped 7 bases, with 10 bases sitting between them. The CDR3 spells CASSLSSQNTQYF. CDR3 sequence (DNA): TGTGCCAGCAGTTTAAGCAGTCAGAATACGCAGTATTTT.

This chain connects TRBV27 to TRBJ1-2; D ambiguous. V lost 3 bases and J 5 bases, leaving 13 bases between the germline ends. Germline CDR1 is MNHEY and CDR2 is SMNVEV (reference sequence). The CDR3 length is 14 residues. CDR3 sequence: CASSFKWAGYGYTF. CDR3 DNA sequence: TGTGCCAGCAGTTTCAAGTGGGCGGGATATGGCTACACCTTC.

On this clone: The same CDR3 also results from other DNA sequences found in this sample. The rearrangement joins TRBV27 to TRBJ2-7; TRBD1 aligns across 9 bases. The CDR3 consists of 15 residues. Germline V gives CDR1 MNHEY, CDR2 SMNVEV (reference sequence). The V segment lost 6 bases and the J segment 1 base; nucleotides outside the gene matches: 7. The CDR3 region is CASSPGQGISYEQYF. In nucleotides, the CDR3 is TGTGCCAGCAGCCCTGGACAGGGGATTTCCTACGAGCAGTACTTC.

This rearrangement joins TRBV7-2 to TRBJ2-5; TRBD2 matches 16 bases. Per the germline V gene, CDR1 is SGHTA and CDR2 is FQGNSA. This CDR3 spans 18 amino acids. With V trimmed by 4 bases and J by 5 bases, 10 bases remained unmatched. The CDR3 DNA sequence: TGTGCCAGCAGCTCGCCGGGACTAGCGGGAGGGCCCCGCGAGACCCAGTACTTC. Protein: CASSSPGLAGGPRETQYF. Full variable domain (rest looked up from reference TRBV7-2 and TRBJ2-5): GAGVSQSPSNKVTEKGKDVELRCDPISGHTALYWYRQSLGQGLEFLIYFQGNSAPDKSGLPSDRFSAERTGGSVSTLTIQRTQQEDSAVYLCASSSPGLAGGPRETQYFGPGTRLLVL.

V is TRBV27 and J is TRBJ1-6; no reliable D call. Germline V gives CDR1 MNHEY, CDR2 SMNVEV (reference sequence). Trimming removed 3 bases at V and 9 bases at J, with 15 bases between. The CDR3 extends over 15 amino acids. The CDR3 reads CASSFASAGGSPLHF. The CDR3 DNA is TGTGCCAGCAGTTTCGCCTCAGCGGGAGGTTCACCCCTCCACTTT.